The present T cell receptor (beta chain) was sequenced within a study of blood T cell repertoires in COVID-19. Study-wide context: Both acute and convalescent COVID-19 samples were obtained from the United States, Italy and Spain.

Source study methods: Estimation of nucleated cell counts was performed using reference gene primer amplification. Assay: immunoSEQ multiplex PCR; the TCRdb copy retains only in-frame clones and omits some. V and J calls plus clone size are reproduced from that table; the DNA served to infer D and trimming. Of some 200,000 clones listed, around 84% are singletons. The germline V gene has CDR1 SGDLS and CDR2 YYNGEE. Trimming removed 0 bases at V and 5 bases at J, with 14 bases between. The CDR3 is 16 residues long. Material: peripheral blood. The receptor comes from a woman older than 75 with active or convalescent COVID-19. The gene calls are TRBV9 and TRBJ1-4, with D unresolved. The CDR3 region is CASSVGGSASNEKLFF. The DNA for the CDR3 is TGTGCCAGCAGCGTAGGAGGTTCAGCCAGCAATGAAAAACTGTTTTTT.